Reported below is one T cell receptor beta chain. No antigen is known for it. A second PCR, run for roughly 6 to 11 cycles, used a sample-barcoded 5' primer plus a J-beta primer mix. Each CDR3 protein gets one entry after TCRdb re-called the 5' RACE reads with MiXCR. The repertoire has approximately 960,000 distinct CDR3 sequences, 25% to 30% of them found once; the top ten carry 10%. The data derive from a study of blood T cells in healthy people across ages. The study, taken as a whole, reports: Unsorted PBMCs blocked a conclusive comparison of naive and antigen-experienced cells. More naive CD4+ cells and higher diversity marked long-lived donors relative to aged donors. TCR beta diversity correlated strongly with naive T cell percentage.

The CDR3 spans 17 residues. Germline CDR1 MGHRA, CDR2 YSYEKL. V lost 4 bases to trimming and J lost 7 bases; unmatched junction nucleotides: 15. These data were also filed under a second study, of T cells of mothers and their children.

The clonotype comes from a woman between 40 and 55 years old in good health. This rearrangement joins TRBV4-1 to TRBJ2-1, with TRBD2 matching 8 bases. The sequenced sample was blood. The CDR3 sequence: CASSRELAEPPGNEQFF. In DNA form, the CDR3 reads TGCGCCAGCAGCCGAGAACTAGCGGAACCGCCGGGAAATGAGCAGTTCTTC.